This T cell receptor beta chain was identified during a study of molecular identifiers for immune sequencing clone quantification. At the level of the study: In replicates, the authors split RNA from around 18,000 or 91,000 naive CD8 cells five ways and sequenced four.

About this clonotype: The antigen remains undetermined.

The CDR3 contains 14 residues. The trim removed 6 bases at V and 6 bases at J, leaving 7 bases unmatched. The study's findings and limits: For effector cells, clones above 20 RNA copies held over 97% of molecules; for naive cells, under 1%.

Naive CD8 T cells were FACS-sorted by CD8+CD4-CCR7+CD45RA+ markers. One entry per CDR3 protein, called by TCRdb with MiXCR from the PCR reads. The sample lists approximately 630,000 distinct CDR3 sequences; 25% were seen once. This TCR derives from a human donor in good health. Some libraries in this study had Jurkat cell RNA spiked in. Sequencing was done on a sample of naive CD8+ T cells from blood, with Jurkat cell RNA spiked in. This sample's subset: FACS-sorted CD8+CD4-CCR7+CD45RA+ naive T cells. The chain joins TRBV12-3 or TRBV12-4 to TRBJ2-1; 8 nucleotides line up with TRBD1. CDR3 nucleotides: TGTGCCAGCAGCCCTTCAACAGGGGGCAATGAGCAGTTCTTC. Its translation: CASSPSTGGNEQFF.